The rows below give T cell receptor beta chains drawn from one sample of a study of shared clonotypes between healthy human individuals. The method was immunoSEQ multiplex PCR; TCRdb's version includes in-frame clones alone and lacks a portion of them. The sample consists of about 2 million clones, roughly 94% of them appearing once. What was sequenced was naive CD4+ T cells sorted from blood. Receptors originate from a man aged 18 to 30 in good health. Both conserved end residues are part of each CDR3. The order of the fields is D gene, clone size, CDR3 length, V gene, J gene, CDR3 DNA, CDR3 protein. The D gene is left open where the match is weak. Expanded clones get a size class; other rows say once, few or many, or leave the size out.

>TRBD1|.|15|TRBV5-4|TRBJ2-7
TGTGCCAGCAGCGCCCCCGGGACAGGGGGCTGGGAGGAGTACTTC
CASSAPGTGGWEEYF
>.|.|13|TRBV7-9|TRBJ1-1
TGTGCCAGCAGCTTCGAGGGGGGCACTGAAGCTTTCTTT
CASSFEGGTEAFF
>.|.|12|TRBV5-6|TRBJ2-1
TGTGCCAGCAGCTTGGCTTCCAATGAGCAGTTCTTC
CASSLASNEQFF
>.|.|12|TRBV5-1|TRBJ2-1
TGCGCCAGCAGTTACGACTACAATGAGCAGTTCTTC
CASSYDYNEQFF
>TRBD2|.|17|TRBV29-1|TRBJ2-4
TGCAGCGTTGAAACCGGGACTAGCGGGTCTCTTAGGGGGATTCAGTACTTC
CSVETGTSGSLRGIQYF
>.|once|15|TRBV7-2|TRBJ1-6
TGTGCCAGCAGCCCCGCTAGACAGCGTAATTCACCCCTCCACTTT
CASSPARQRNSPLHF
>.|.|12|TRBV6-6|TRBJ1-3
TGTGCCAGCACGAGTACCTCGGGCACCATATATTTT
CASTSTSGTIYF
>TRBD1|.|15|TRBV5-6|TRBJ1-6
TGTGCCAGCAGCTCGGGACAGAGGGGCCTTTCACCCCTCCACTTT
CASSSGQRGLSPLHF
>TRBD2|.|15|TRBV5-1|TRBJ2-1
TGCGCCAGCAGCACTCCTAGCGGGAACAACAATGAGCAGTTCTTC
CASSTPSGNNNEQFF
>.|.|12|TRBV6-1|TRBJ1-6
TGTGCCAGCACGGTCTCTAATTCACCCCTCCACTTT
CASTVSNSPLHF
>.|.|15|TRBV2|TRBJ1-2
TGTGCCAGCAGTGAACCGACAGACCCTAACTATGGCTACACCTTC
CASSEPTDPNYGYTF
>.|.|17|TRBV12-2|TRBJ1-5
TGTGCAAGTCCCCTCAAACCGGGACAGGGAGGCAATCAGCCCCAGCATTTT
CASPLKPGQGGNQPQHF
>.|.|13|TRBV6-6|TRBJ1-5
TGTGCCAGCAGTGCAGGAAGTAATCAGCCCCAGCATTTT
CASSAGSNQPQHF
>TRBD2|.|15|TRBV11-3|TRBJ2-1
TGTGCCAGCAGCCTACTGTCGATAGCGGGATCTGAGCAGTTCTTC
CASSLLSIAGSEQFF
>.|.|15|TRBV7-9|TRBJ2-1
TGTGCCAGCAGCTTAGAGGTGGGTTTCGTCAATGAGCAGTTCTTC
CASSLEVGFVNEQFF
>.|.|12|TRBV10-3|TRBJ2-3
TGTGCCATCAGGAGTGGTGGAGATACGCAGTATTTT
CAIRSGGDTQYF
>.|.|15|TRBV5-1|TRBJ2-2
TGCGCCAGCAGCTTAGAACAGGGTTTTACCGGGGAGCTGTTTTTT
CASSLEQGFTGELFF
>.|.|16|TRBV28|TRBJ2-1
TGTGCCAGTCCCCGTGGTCCGGGAGAGAGGTGGGATGAGCAGTTCTTC
CASPRGPGERWDEQFF
>TRBD2|.|17|TRBV5-1|TRBJ2-5
TGCGCCAGCAGCTTGGCCCCAGCGGGAACCTCCCAAGAGACCCAGTACTTC
CASSLAPAGTSQETQYF
>.|.|12|TRBV5-1|TRBJ2-7
TGCGCCAGCAGCGACCCGGGTCGCGAGCAGTACTTC
CASSDPGREQYF
>.|.|15|TRBV27|TRBJ1-5
TGTGCCAGCAGTTTTAGAGGGGCGGGCAATCAGCCCCAGCATTTT
CASSFRGAGNQPQHF
>.|.|12|TRBV5-1|TRBJ2-1
TGCGCCAGCAGCCCACCGGGCTATGAGCAGTTCTTC
CASSPPGYEQFF
>.|.|15|TRBV7-9|TRBJ2-7
TGTGCCAGCAGCTCAAACTTTGGGAAGGGACCCGAGCAGTACTTC
CASSSNFGKGPEQYF
>.|.|12|TRBV18|TRBJ1-2
TGTGCCAGCACCCAAGGGAACTATGGCTACACCTTC
CASTQGNYGYTF
>.|.|17|TRBV7-8|TRBJ2-4
TGTGCCAGCAGCTTAGTCTCCGGGCCTTCCGCCAAAAACATTCAGTACTTC
CASSLVSGPSAKNIQYF
>TRBD1|once|15|TRBV5-1|TRBJ1-1
TGCGCCAGCAGCTTTTCAGGACAGGGGAACACTGAAGCTTTCTTT
CASSFSGQGNTEAFF
>.|.|14|TRBV9|TRBJ2-5
TGTGCCAGCAGCGTAGAAGGGGCCTCGGAGACCCAGTACTTC
CASSVEGASETQYF
>TRBD2|.|16|TRBV30|TRBJ2-3
TGTGCCTGGAGTGTAGAACTAGCGGGGGGGCAAGATACGCAGTATTTT
CAWSVELAGGQDTQYF
>TRBD1|.|13|TRBV4-1|TRBJ1-5
TGCGCCAGCAGCCGGACAGGGGGCGAGCCCCAGCATTTT
CASSRTGGEPQHF
>TRBD2|.|15|TRBV6-1|TRBJ2-1
TGTGCCAGCAGTGCGGCGGGACTAGCACCCTATGAGCAGTTCTTC
CASSAAGLAPYEQFF
>.|.|15|TRBV6-6|TRBJ2-7
TGTGCCAGCAGTTACGGGGGCCCGAGCTCCTACGAGCAGTACTTC
CASSYGGPSSYEQYF
>.|once|16|TRBV11-1|TRBJ2-5
TGTGCCAGCAGCTTAGTTTCCGGAACAGGACAAGAGACCCAGTACTTC
CASSLVSGTGQETQYF
>TRBD2|.|16|TRBV5-1|TRBJ2-7
TGCGCCAGCAGCTTCACAACTGGACTAGCGGGAGTGGTGCAGTACTTC
CASSFTTGLAGVVQYF
>TRBD1|.|15|TRBV7-2|TRBJ2-1
TGTGCCAGCAGCAAAGGGACAGGGAGGTTTAATGAGCAGTTCTTC
CASSKGTGRFNEQFF
>.|.|17|TRBV5-4|TRBJ1-6
TGTGCCAGCAGCTTGGTGGGAGGAGCCTCTCGGAATTCACCCCTCCACTTT
CASSLVGGASRNSPLHF
>.|.|14|TRBV29-1|TRBJ2-2
TGCAGCACACGACCTACTTCGAACACCGGGGAGCTGTTTTTT
CSTRPTSNTGELFF
>.|.|13|TRBV4-1|TRBJ2-3
TGCGCCAGCAGCCAAGATTCGCAAGATACGCAGTATTTT
CASSQDSQDTQYF
>TRBD2|.|13|TRBV18|TRBJ2-7
TGTGCCAGCTCGGCAGGGACTACCTACGAGCAGTACTTC
CASSAGTTYEQYF
>.|.|13|TRBV6-4|TRBJ1-4
TGTGCCAGCAGTAGGGAAACCGGGGAAAAACTGTTTTTT
CASSRETGEKLFF
>TRBD2|.|15|TRBV30|TRBJ2-7
TGTGCCTGGAGTGTCAGACTAGCGGGTACTCACGAGCAGTACTTC
CAWSVRLAGTHEQYF
>.|.|15|TRBV5-1|TRBJ2-1
TGCGCCAGCAGGCCCGATCAATGGGACTACAATGAGCAGTTCTTC
CASRPDQWDYNEQFF
>.|.|14|TRBV7-9|TRBJ2-2
TGTGCCAGCAGAGGAGGGGGCTTCACCGGGGAGCTGTTTTTT
CASRGGGFTGELFF
>TRBD2|few|17|TRBV27|TRBJ2-7
TGTGCCAGCAGTTTCTCCGCGGGGGAGAAGAGGTCCTACGAGCAGTACTTC
CASSFSAGEKRSYEQYF
>TRBD1|.|12|TRBV19|TRBJ2-5
TGTGCCAGTAGTACAGGGGGAGAGACCCAGTACTTC
CASSTGGETQYF
>.|.|16|TRBV7-9|TRBJ2-7
TGTGCCAGCAGGCCAGAACCCGGACGGGGCCCCTACGAGCAGTACTTC
CASRPEPGRGPYEQYF
>TRBD2|.|15|TRBV5-4|TRBJ2-1
TGTGCCAGCAGCCTACCGGGACTAGCGGGGAATGAGCAGTTCTTC
CASSLPGLAGNEQFF
>.|once|19|TRBV10-2|TRBJ1-4
TGCGCCAGCAGAGCTATACCGGGACAACGCAAGGGAAAAGATGAAAAACTGTTTTTT
CASRAIPGQRKGKDEKLFF
>.|.|14|TRBV5-4|TRBJ2-3
TGTGCCAGCAGCTTGGATACCCGCACAGATACGCAGTATTTT
CASSLDTRTDTQYF
>.|.|13|TRBV5-1|TRBJ1-2
TGCGCCAGCAAAAGGATGGGGGGCCATGGCTACACCTTC
CASKRMGGHGYTF
>TRBD1|.|13|TRBV5-6|TRBJ1-1
TGTGCCAGCAGCTTGGACGACAGGGGGCAAGCTTTCTTT
CASSLDDRGQAFF
>.|.|15|TRBV5-4|TRBJ2-1
TGTGCCAGCAGCTTGGTAGGGACCCCCTACAATGAGCAGTTCTTC
CASSLVGTPYNEQFF
>.|.|13|TRBV30|TRBJ1-6
TGTGCCCTGACCGAAGGACAAAATTCACCCCTCCACTTT
CALTEGQNSPLHF
>TRBD1|.|15|TRBV2|TRBJ2-7
TGTGCCAGCAGCAAATCCGGGACAGGGGGATACGAGCAGTACTTC
CASSKSGTGGYEQYF
>.|.|13|TRBV19|TRBJ2-1
TGTGCCAGTAGTATAATGCCCTACAATGAGCAGTTCTTC
CASSIMPYNEQFF
>.|.|18|TRBV6-1|TRBJ1-2
TGTGCCAGCAGTGAAGAGGGGGGACTTAGCCATTCTAACTATGGCTACACCTTC
CASSEEGGLSHSNYGYTF
>TRBD1|.|14|TRBV19|TRBJ2-7
TGTGCCAGTAGTCCCCCGGGGACAGGGGTCGAGCAGTACTTC
CASSPPGTGVEQYF
>.|.|14|TRBV5-6|TRBJ1-5
TGTGCCAGCAGCCGGAGGGGGAGGGGACTGCCCCAGCATTTT
CASSRRGRGLPQHF
>.|.|12|TRBV2|TRBJ1-5
TGTGCCAGCACAGGAGAGGGTCAGCCCCAGCATTTT
CASTGEGQPQHF
>TRBD2|.|18|TRBV4-3|TRBJ2-7
TGCGCCAGCAGCCAACCACCTAGCGGGTCCCATACCCTCTACGAGCAGTACTTC
CASSQPPSGSHTLYEQYF
>TRBD1|.|13|TRBV5-1|TRBJ2-2
TGCGCCAGCGGGACAGGGGAGGCCGGGGAGCTGTTTTTT
CASGTGEAGELFF